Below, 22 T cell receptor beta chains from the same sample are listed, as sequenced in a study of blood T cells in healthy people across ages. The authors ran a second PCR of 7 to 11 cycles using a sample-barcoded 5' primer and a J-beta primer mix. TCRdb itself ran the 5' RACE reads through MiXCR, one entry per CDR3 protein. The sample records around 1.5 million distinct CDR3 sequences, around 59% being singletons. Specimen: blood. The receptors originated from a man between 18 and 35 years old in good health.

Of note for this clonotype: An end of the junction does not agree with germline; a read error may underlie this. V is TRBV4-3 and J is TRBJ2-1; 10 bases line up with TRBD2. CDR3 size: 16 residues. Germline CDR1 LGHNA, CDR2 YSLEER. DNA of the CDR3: TGCGCCAGCAGCCACTTCACTAGCGGGGTTCGAAATGGGCAGTTCTTC. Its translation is CASSHFTSGVRNGQFF.

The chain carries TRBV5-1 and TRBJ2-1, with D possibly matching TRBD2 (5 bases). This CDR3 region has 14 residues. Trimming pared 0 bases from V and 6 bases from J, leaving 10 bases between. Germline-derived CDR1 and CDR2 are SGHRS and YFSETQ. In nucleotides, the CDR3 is TGCGCCAGCAGCTTGGCCTTAGCGATCAATGAGCAGTTCTTC. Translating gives CASSLALAINEQFF. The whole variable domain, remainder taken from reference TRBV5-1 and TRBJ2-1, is KAGVTQTPRYLIKTRGQQVTLSCSPISGHRSVSWYQQTPGQGLQFLFEYFSETQRNKGNFPGRFSGRQFSNSRSEMNVSTLELGDSALYLCASSLALAINEQFFGPGTRLTVL.

CDR3 sequence: CSADPGLVEGEQYF. CDR3 nucleotides: TGCAGTGCAGACCCAGGACTAGTGGAGGGTGAGCAGTACTTC. The chain is built from TRBV20-1 and TRBJ2-5; 7 nucleotides match TRBD2. V was pared by 6 bases and J by 11 bases, with 18 bases of the junction left unmatched. The CDR3 runs to 14 residues. Germline V gene sequence: CDR1 DFQATT, CDR2 SNEGSKA (reference sequence).

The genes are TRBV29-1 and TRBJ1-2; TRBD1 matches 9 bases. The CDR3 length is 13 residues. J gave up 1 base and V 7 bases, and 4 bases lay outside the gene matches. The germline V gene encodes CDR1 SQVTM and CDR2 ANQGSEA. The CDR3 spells CSGRTGDNYGYTF. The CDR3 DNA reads TGCAGCGGACGGACAGGGGATAACTATGGCTACACCTTC.

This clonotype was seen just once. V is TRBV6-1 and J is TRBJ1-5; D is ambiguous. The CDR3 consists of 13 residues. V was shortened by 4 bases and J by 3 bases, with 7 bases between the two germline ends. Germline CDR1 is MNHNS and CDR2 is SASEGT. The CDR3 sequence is CASSVGNNQPQHF. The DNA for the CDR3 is TGTGCCAGCAGTGTTGGGAACAATCAGCCCCAGCATTTT.

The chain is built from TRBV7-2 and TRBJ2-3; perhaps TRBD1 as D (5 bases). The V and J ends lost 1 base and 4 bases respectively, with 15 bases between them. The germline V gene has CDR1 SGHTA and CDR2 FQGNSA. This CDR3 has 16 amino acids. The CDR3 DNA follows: TGTGCCAGCAGCTTAGGTGTCAGGGCCGTTTCAGATACGCAGTATTTT. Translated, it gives CASSLGVRAVSDTQYF.

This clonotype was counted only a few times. CDR3: CASSQEYGGRVVAYNEQFF. The DNA for the CDR3 is TGTGCCAGCAGCCAGGAGTATGGCGGGAGGGTCGTTGCTTACAATGAGCAGTTCTTC. The rearrangement joins TRBV3-1 to TRBJ2-1; TRBD2 aligns across 9 bases. Germline V gives CDR1 LGHDT, CDR2 YNNKEL (reference sequence). V was pared by 3 bases and J by 4 bases, with 16 bases of the junction left unmatched. CDR3 length: 19 amino acids.

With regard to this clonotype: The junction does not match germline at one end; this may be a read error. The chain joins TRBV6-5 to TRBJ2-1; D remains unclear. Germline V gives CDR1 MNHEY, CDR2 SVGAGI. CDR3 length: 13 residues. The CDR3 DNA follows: TGTGCCAGCAGTGAAACGGTCATCAATGAGCGGTTCTTC. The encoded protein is CASSETVINERFF.

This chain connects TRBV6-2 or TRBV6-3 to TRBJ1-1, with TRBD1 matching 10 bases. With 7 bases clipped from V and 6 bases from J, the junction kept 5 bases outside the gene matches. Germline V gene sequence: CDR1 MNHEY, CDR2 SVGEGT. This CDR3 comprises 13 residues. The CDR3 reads CASTRTGGAEAFF. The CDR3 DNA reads TGTGCCAGCACCAGGACAGGGGGAGCTGAAGCTTTCTTT.

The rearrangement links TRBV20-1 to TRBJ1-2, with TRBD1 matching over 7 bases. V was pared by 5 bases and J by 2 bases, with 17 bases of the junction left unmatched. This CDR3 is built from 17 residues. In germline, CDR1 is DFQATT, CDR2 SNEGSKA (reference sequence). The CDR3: CSASPGRDRVINYGYTF. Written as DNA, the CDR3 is TGCAGTGCTTCACCGGGGAGGGACAGAGTCATCAACTATGGCTACACCTTC.

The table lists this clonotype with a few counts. In DNA, the CDR3 is TGTGCCAGCAGTTTGGCGAATACGCAGTATTTT. Translation: CASSLANTQYF. The chain employs TRBV12-3 or TRBV12-4 and TRBJ2-3; no clear D. Deletions cut 3 bases from V and 7 bases from J, with 5 bases between. The CDR3 extends over 11 amino acids.

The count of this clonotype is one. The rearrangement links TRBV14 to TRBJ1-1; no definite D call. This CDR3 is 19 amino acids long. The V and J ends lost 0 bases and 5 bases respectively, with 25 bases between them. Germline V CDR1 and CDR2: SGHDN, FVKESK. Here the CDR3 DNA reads TGTGCCAGCAGCCAAGATGGAGATCTGGCGGGCTCCAGAGGGACTGAAGCTTTCTTT. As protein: CASSQDGDLAGSRGTEAFF.

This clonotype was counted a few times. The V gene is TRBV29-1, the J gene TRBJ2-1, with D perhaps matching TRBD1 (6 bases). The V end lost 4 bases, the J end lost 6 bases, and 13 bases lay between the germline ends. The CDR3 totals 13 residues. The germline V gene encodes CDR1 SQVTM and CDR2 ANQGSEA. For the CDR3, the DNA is TGCAGCGTTGGGGGGCCTCATAGCAATGAGCAGTTCTTC. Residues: CSVGGPHSNEQFF.

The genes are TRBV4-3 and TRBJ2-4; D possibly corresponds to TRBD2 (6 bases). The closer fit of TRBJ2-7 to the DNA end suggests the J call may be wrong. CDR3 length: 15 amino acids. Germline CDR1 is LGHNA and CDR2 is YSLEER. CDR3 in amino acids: CASSPLALSSYEQYF. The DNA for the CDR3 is TGCGCCAGCAGCCCACTAGCCCTCAGCTCCTACGAGCAGTACTTC.

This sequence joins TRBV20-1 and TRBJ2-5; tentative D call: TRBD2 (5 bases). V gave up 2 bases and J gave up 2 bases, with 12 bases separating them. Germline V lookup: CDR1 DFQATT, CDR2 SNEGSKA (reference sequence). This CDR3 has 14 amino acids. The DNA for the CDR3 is TGCAGTGCTAGAAGGCTAGCCCGACAAGAGACCCAGTACTTC. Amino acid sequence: CSARRLARQETQYF.

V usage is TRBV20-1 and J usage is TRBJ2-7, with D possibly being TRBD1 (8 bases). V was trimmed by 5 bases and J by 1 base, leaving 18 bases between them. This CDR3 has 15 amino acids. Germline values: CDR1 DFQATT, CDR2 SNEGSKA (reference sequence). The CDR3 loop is CSAYPAQGGSYEQYF. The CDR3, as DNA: TGCAGTGCTTACCCCGCACAGGGGGGGTCCTACGAGCAGTACTTC.

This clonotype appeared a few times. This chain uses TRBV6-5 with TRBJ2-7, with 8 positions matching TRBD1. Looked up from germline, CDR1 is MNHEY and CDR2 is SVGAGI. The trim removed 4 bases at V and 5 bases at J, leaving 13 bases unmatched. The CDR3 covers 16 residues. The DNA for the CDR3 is TGTGCCAGCAGTTCTACAAGGGCGCAGGGGGCAGACGAGCAGTACTTC. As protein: CASSSTRAQGADEQYF.

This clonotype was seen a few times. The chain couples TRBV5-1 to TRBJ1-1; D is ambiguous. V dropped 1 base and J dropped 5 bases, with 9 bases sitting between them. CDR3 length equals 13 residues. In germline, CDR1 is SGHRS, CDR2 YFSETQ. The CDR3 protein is CASSLIGLTEAFF. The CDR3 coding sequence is TGCGCCAGCAGCTTGATAGGGCTTACTGAAGCTTTCTTT.

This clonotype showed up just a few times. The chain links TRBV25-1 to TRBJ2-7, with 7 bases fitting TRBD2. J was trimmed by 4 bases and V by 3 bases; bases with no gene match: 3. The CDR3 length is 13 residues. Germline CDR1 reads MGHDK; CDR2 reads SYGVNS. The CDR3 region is CASSDKRGYEQYF. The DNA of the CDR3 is TGTGCCAGCAGTGATAAGCGGGGTTACGAGCAGTACTTC.

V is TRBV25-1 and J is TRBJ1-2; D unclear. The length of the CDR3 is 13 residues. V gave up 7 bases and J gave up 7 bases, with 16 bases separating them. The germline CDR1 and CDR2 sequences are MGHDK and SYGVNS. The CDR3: CASTPDYWGGYTF. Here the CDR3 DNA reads TGTGCCAGCACCCCCGACTACTGGGGTGGCTACACCTTC.

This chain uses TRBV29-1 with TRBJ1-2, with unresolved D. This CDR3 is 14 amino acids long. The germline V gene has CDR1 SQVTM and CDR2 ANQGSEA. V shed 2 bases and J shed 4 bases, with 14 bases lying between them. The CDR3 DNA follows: TGCAGCGTTGAATCCTTCGACCGGGTCTATGGCTACACCTTC. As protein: CSVESFDRVYGYTF.

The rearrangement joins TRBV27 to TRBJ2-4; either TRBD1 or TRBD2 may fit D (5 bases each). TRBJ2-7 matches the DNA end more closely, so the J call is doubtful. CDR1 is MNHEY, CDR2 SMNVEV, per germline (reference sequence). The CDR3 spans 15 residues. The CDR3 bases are TGTGCCAGCAGTTTAGGGGACGGAGTCCTCTACGAGCAGTACTTC. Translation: CASSLGDGVLYEQYF.